These 13 T cell receptor beta chains originate from one sample sequenced in a study of type 1 regulatory T cells. For these receptors, no antigen is known. TCRdb itself ran the reads through MiXCR, one entry per CDR3 protein. The sample holds about 62,000 distinct CDR3 sequences, 62% seen once. Specimen: cultured non-Tr1 T cells, either the whole culture or a sorted T cell fraction (not recorded which). The receptors come from a human donor in good health.

The chain combines TRBV20-1 with TRBJ2-3, with 7 nucleotides matching TRBD2. Germline loops: CDR1 DFQATT, CDR2 SNEGSKA (reference sequence). The CDR3 spans 13 residues. CDR3 protein: CSPGLPAPDTQYF. CDR3 nucleotide sequence: TGCAGCCCGGGACTACCAGCACCAGATACGCAGTATTTT.

CDR3 residues: CSAREVTDTQYF. The DNA for the CDR3 is TGCAGTGCTAGAGAAGTCACAGATACGCAGTATTTT. The V and J genes are TRBV20-1 and TRBJ2-3; D is ambiguous. With 0 bases removed from V and 2 bases from J, the gap between germline ends came to 3 bases. This CDR3 is 12 amino acids long. Germline assignment: CDR1 DFQATT and CDR2 SNEGSKA (reference sequence).

The rearrangement joins TRBV5-1 to TRBJ1-1, with TRBD1 matching 9 bases. V lost 2 bases, J lost 2 bases, and 4 bases stayed unmatched. In germline, CDR1 is SGHRS, CDR2 YFSETQ. The CDR3 length is 15 residues. CDR3 nucleotide sequence: TGCGCCAGCAGCTTCGGGGGACAGGGTAACACTGAAGCTTTCTTT. As protein: CASSFGGQGNTEAFF.

In its sample, this clonotype was seen a few times. The V gene is TRBV19, the J gene TRBJ2-6; TRBD1 agrees at 7 bases. The ends lost 5 bases at V and 0 bases at J; junction bases unmatched: 4. Per the germline V gene, CDR1 is LNHDA and CDR2 is SQIVND (reference sequence). This CDR3 contains 16 residues. The CDR3 DNA reads as TGTGCCAGTAGTTGGGGACAGAGCTCTGGGGCCAACGTCCTGACTTTC. It specifies CASSWGQSSGANVLTF.

This rearrangement joins TRBV5-1 to TRBJ1-1, with 9 nucleotides matching TRBD1. Germline V gene sequence: CDR1 SGHRS, CDR2 YFSETQ. The CDR3 extends over 14 amino acids. The V segment lost 4 bases and the J segment 12 bases; nucleotides outside the gene matches: 13. CDR3 protein: CASSPPVGQGRTFF. In nucleotides, the CDR3 is TGCGCCAGCAGCCCACCTGTGGGACAGGGAAGAACTTTCTTT.

This clonotype was detected a few times. V and J are TRBV7-8 and TRBJ2-2; TRBD2 aligns across 8 bases. The CDR3 is made up of 16 amino acids. V trimming: 5 bases; J trimming: 5 bases; junction bases outside the gene matches: 10. CDR1 and CDR2 (germline): SGHVS, FQNEAQ. CDR3 amino acids: CASSERSGRNTGELFF. CDR3 nucleotides: TGTGCCAGCAGCGAAAGAAGCGGGAGAAATACCGGGGAGCTGTTTTTT.

This chain joins TRBV28 and TRBJ2-1; maybe TRBD2 (5 bases). Looked up from germline, CDR1 is MDHEN and CDR2 is SYDVKM. V shed 5 bases and J shed 3 bases, with 14 bases lying between them. The length of the CDR3 is 15 residues. DNA of the CDR3: TGTGCCAGCAGTCCCATGGGCGGAGGCTACAATGAGCAGTTCTTC. This codes for CASSPMGGGYNEQFF.

This chain connects TRBV7-2 to TRBJ2-7; D is unclear. The V end lost 2 bases, the J end lost 0 bases, and 8 bases lay between the germline ends. In germline, CDR1 is SGHTA, CDR2 FQGNSA. The CDR3 is made up of 14 amino acids. The CDR3 spells CASSLNRFSYEQYF. The CDR3 nucleotides read TGTGCCAGCAGCTTAAATAGATTCTCCTACGAGCAGTACTTC.

As regards this clonotype: One junction end does not reproduce the germline sequence, and a read error may be involved. This chain connects TRBV3-1 to TRBJ2-7; possibly TRBD1 or TRBD2 for D (5 bases each). The CDR3 has 12 amino acids. Germline CDR1 LGHDT, CDR2 YNNKEL (reference sequence). The CDR3 DNA reads as TGTGCCAGCAGCCAGAGTAAATACGGGACCCACTTC. It encodes CASSQSKYGTHF.

This chain links TRBV28 with TRBJ2-7; D call uncertain. Per the germline V gene, CDR1 is MDHEN and CDR2 is SYDVKM. The CDR3 is 14 amino acids. V was trimmed by 8 bases and J by 3 bases, leaving 17 bases between them. Here the CDR3 reads CASGRRAPGYEQYF. The CDR3 DNA follows: TGTGCCAGCGGAAGAAGGGCCCCAGGCTACGAGCAGTACTTC.

The V gene is TRBV4-3, the J gene TRBJ2-4, with TRBD2 matching 8 bases. CDR1 is LGHNA, CDR2 YSLEER, per germline. The V and J ends lost 0 bases and 11 bases, in that order; junction bases with no gene match: 6. This CDR3 is 14 amino acids long. The DNA of the CDR3 is TGCGCCAGCAGCCAAGACGGCGGGGGGAGGGTTCAGTACTTC. The encoded protein is CASSQDGGGRVQYF.

The J gene is TRBJ1-4, the V gene TRBV27; D perhaps matches TRBD1 (6 bases). This CDR3 contains 14 residues. Trimming shortened V by 1 base and J by 8 bases, and 11 bases separated the two germline ends. CDR1 and CDR2 (germline): MNHEY, SMNVEV (reference sequence). Here the CDR3 reads CASSLWGAGEKLFF. In DNA, the CDR3 is TGTGCCAGCAGTTTATGGGGGGCAGGGGAAAAACTGTTTTTT.

The chain employs TRBV7-7 and TRBJ2-2; perhaps TRBD2 as D (7 bases). The CDR3 has 15 residues. Germline V CDR1 and CDR2: SSHAT, FNYEAQ (reference sequence). V shed 2 bases and J shed 6 bases, with 13 bases lying between them. CDR3 sequence: CASSLSRGGSGELFF. The DNA for the CDR3 is TGTGCCAGCAGCTTATCCAGGGGAGGGTCCGGGGAGCTGTTTTTT.